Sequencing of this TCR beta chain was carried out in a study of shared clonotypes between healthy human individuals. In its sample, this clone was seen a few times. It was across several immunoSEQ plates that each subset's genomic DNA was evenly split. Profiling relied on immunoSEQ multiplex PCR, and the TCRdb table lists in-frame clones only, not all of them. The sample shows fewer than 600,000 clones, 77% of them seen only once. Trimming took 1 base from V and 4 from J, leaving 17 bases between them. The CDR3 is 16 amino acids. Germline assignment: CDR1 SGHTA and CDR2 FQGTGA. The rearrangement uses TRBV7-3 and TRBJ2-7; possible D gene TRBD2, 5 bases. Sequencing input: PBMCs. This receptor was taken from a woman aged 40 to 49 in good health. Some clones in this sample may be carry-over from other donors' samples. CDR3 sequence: CASSLRGIPSGYEQYF. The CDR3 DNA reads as TGTGCCAGCAGCTTAAGAGGGATCCCCTCGGGGTACGAGCAGTACTTC. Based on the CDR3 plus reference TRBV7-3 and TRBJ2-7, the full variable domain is GAGVSQTPSNKVTEKGKYVELRCDPISGHTALYWYRQSLGQGPEFLIYFQGTGAADDSGLPNDRFFAVRPEGSVSTLKIQRTERGDSAVYLCASSLRGIPSGYEQYFGPGTRLTVT.